This paragraph covers one T cell receptor (beta chain) sequence. No antigen is known for it. This sample stems from a study of cytomegalovirus exposure and HLA in healthy donors. Study background: Sequencing of 150 million to 200 million T cells in an earlier analysis found roughly 120 million unique TCR beta sequences. The study's findings and limits: The majority of TCR sequences were rare, yet some public TCRs appeared in many donors.

This PCR relied on a set of 60 Vbeta primers and 13 Jbeta primers. Sequencing was performed with immunoSEQ multiplex PCR; in TCRdb, only in-frame clones are kept and a portion is missing. The table has roughly 120,000 clones, roughly 85% seen once. The CDR3 is made up of 13 amino acids. Germline CDR1 is SGHRS and CDR2 is YFSETQ. Trimming cost V 4 bases and J 2 bases, with 9 bases left between them. The sequencing sample was made of PBMCs. The source is a man aged 30-40 years in good health and CMV-seropositive. The rearrangement links TRBV5-1 to TRBJ2-5, with D possibly matching TRBD2 (5 bases). CDR3 bases: TGCGCCAGCAGCCCGCGGACTCAAGAGACCCAGTACTTC. This gives the protein CASSPRTQETQYF.